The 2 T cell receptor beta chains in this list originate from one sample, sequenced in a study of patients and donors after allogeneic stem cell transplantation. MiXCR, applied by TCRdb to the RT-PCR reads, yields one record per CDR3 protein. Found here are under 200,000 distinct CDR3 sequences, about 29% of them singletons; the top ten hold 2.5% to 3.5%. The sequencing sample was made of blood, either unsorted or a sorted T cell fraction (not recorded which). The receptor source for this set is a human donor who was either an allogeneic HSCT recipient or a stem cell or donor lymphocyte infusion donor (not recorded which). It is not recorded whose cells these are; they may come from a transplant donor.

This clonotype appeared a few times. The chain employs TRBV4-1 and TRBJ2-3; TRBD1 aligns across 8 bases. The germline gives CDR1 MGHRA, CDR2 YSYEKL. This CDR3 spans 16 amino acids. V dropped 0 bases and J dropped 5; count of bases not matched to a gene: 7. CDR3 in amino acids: CASSQERDRTEDTQYF. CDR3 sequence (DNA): TGCGCCAGCAGCCAAGAACGGGACAGGACAGAAGATACGCAGTATTTT.

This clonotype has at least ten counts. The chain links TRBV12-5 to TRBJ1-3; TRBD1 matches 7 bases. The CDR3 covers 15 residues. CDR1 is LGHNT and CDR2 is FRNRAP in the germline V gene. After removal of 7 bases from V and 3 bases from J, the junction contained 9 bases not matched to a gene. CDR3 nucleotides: TGTGCTAGTGCTGGTAGGGGGCTGGGTGGAAACACCATATATTTT. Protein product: CASAGRGLGGNTIYF. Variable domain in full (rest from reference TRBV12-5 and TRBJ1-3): DARVTQTPRHKVTEMGQEVTMRCQPILGHNTVFWYRQTMMQGLELLAYFRNRAPLDDSGMPKDRFSAEMPDATLATLKIQPSEPRDSAVYFCASAGRGLGGNTIYFGEGSWLTVV.